Shown below are 6 T cell receptor beta chains from a single sample sequenced in a study of blood T cells in healthy people across ages. Through a sample-barcoded 5' primer and a J-beta primer mix, a second PCR was run for about 6 to 12 cycles. TCRdb reprocessed the 5' RACE reads with MiXCR, giving one entry per CDR3 protein. The sample shows hundreds of thousands of distinct CDR3 sequences, roughly 64% of them seen only once. Sequenced sample: blood. Receptors were obtained from a man aged 30-40 years in good health.

This clonotype was seen a single time. The chain has TRBV6-5 and TRBJ1-2; 7 bases map to TRBD1. The CDR3 extends over 16 amino acids. The V segment lost 0 bases and the J segment 4 bases; nucleotides outside the gene matches: 8. Germline V gene lookup returns CDR1 MNHEY and CDR2 SVGAGI. The CDR3 loop is CASSYSLTGTVYGYTF. CDR3 bases: TGTGCCAGCAGTTACTCCTTAACCGGGACAGTCTATGGCTACACCTTC.

The chain employs TRBV6-1 and TRBJ1-2; no clear D. Looked up from germline, CDR1 is MNHNS and CDR2 is SASEGT. The V and J ends lost 2 bases and 7 bases respectively, with 14 bases between them. The CDR3 is 14 residues long. CDR3 residues: CASSEMGGPSGYTF. The DNA for the CDR3 is TGTGCCAGCAGTGAAATGGGCGGTCCTTCTGGCTACACCTTC.

The chain combines TRBV30 with TRBJ2-1; D is unresolved. V gave up 3 bases and J gave up 4 bases, with 10 bases separating them. Germline loops: CDR1 GTSNPN, CDR2 SVGIG (reference sequence). This CDR3 spans 13 amino acids. CDR3 protein: CAWSWGQYNEQFF. Written as DNA, the CDR3 is TGTGCCTGGAGCTGGGGTCAGTACAATGAGCAGTTCTTC.

This rearrangement joins TRBV18 to TRBJ2-3, with 7 positions matching TRBD1. V dropped 1 base and J dropped 2; count of bases not matched to a gene: 6. CDR1 and CDR2 from the germline V gene are KGHSH and LQKENI. The CDR3 is made up of 16 amino acids. The CDR3 nucleotides are TGTGCCAGCTCACCACGACAGGGTTCAATCACAGATACGCAGTATTTT. This gives the protein CASSPRQGSITDTQYF.

CDR3 nucleotides: TGCAGCGTTGCATACAGGTCTTACGAGCAGTACTTC. It specifies CSVAYRSYEQYF. The rearrangement uses TRBV29-1 and TRBJ2-5, with TRBD1 as a possible D gene (5 bases). The assigned J gene may be wrong: the sequence end matches TRBJ2-7 better. Germline V lookup: CDR1 SQVTM, CDR2 ANQGSEA. This CDR3 region has 12 residues.

CDR3 sequence: CSASYTHAGTSADTQYF. CDR3 bases: TGCAGTGCTTCTTACACCCATGCCGGGACTAGTGCAGATACGCAGTATTTT. This chain joins TRBV20-1 and TRBJ2-3, with TRBD2 matching over 8 bases. CDR1 and CDR2 from the germline V gene are DFQATT and SNEGSKA (reference sequence). The CDR3 contains 17 residues. The V segment lost 5 bases and the J segment 4 bases; nucleotides outside the gene matches: 17.